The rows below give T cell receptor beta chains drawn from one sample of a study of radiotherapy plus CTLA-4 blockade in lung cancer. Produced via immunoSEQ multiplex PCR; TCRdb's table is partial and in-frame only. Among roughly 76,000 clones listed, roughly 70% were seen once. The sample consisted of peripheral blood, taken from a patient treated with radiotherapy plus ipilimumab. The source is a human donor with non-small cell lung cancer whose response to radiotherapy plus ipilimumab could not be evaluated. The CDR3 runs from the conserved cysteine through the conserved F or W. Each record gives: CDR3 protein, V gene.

CDR3 protein: CASSLGGGEVEQFF
V gene: TRBV5-4

CDR3 protein: CASSSGRGGGADTQYF
V gene: TRBV5-1

CDR3 protein: CASSLMRETQYF
V gene: TRBV7-2

CDR3 protein: CASSRDRGINEKLFF
V gene: TRBV18

CDR3 protein: CATSRDITGEKLFF
V gene: TRBV15

CDR3 protein: CASSPGLAGVGQYF
V gene: TRBV18

CDR3 protein: CASSGIREVSTEAFF
V gene: TRBV5-6

CDR3 protein: CASSLELNGNTIYF
V gene: TRBV7-2

CDR3 protein: CASSMLAGGVEQFF
V gene: TRBV19

CDR3 protein: CASSQPGTSGGKEETQYF
V gene: TRBV4-2

CDR3 protein: CASTKDRTNEKLFF
V gene: TRBV11-1

CDR3 protein: CASSLERSGANVLTF
V gene: TRBV7-3

CDR3 protein: CASSQGLAGTSSTDTQYF
V gene: TRBV4-1

CDR3 protein: CASSEQGNSNQPQHF
V gene: TRBV5-1

CDR3 protein: CASSPDLPNYGYTF
V gene: TRBV18

CDR3 protein: CAWSVLRADFYGYTF
V gene: TRBV30

CDR3 protein: CASSVLAEVYEQYF
V gene: TRBV5-6

CDR3 protein: CASSLEGGLDEQFF
V gene: TRBV11-3

CDR3 protein: CAIRSDSYGYTF
V gene: TRBV10-3

CDR3 protein: CASSPRDRSGANVLTF
V gene: TRBV27

CDR3 protein: CASSLGALTDTQYF
V gene: TRBV5-1

CDR3 protein: CASSPPVQGGNTEAFF
V gene: TRBV18

CDR3 protein: CASSVGASGGVPETQYF
V gene: TRBV9

CDR3 protein: CASSRREGYGYTF
V gene: TRBV5-4

CDR3 protein: CASSVGGGGANNSPLHF
V gene: TRBV9

CDR3 protein: CASVKSGNSEAFF
V gene: TRBV6-1

CDR3 protein: CASSRGRGPQETQYF
V gene: TRBV7-3

CDR3 protein: CASSLMGQQETQYF
V gene: TRBV5-4

CDR3 protein: CASSVANQGWAPLHF
V gene: TRBV9

CDR3 protein: CASSATGTVGKNTEAFF
V gene: TRBV10-1

CDR3 protein: CAISEGPSGRVYEQYF
V gene: TRBV10-3

CDR3 protein: CASSQEAADTQYF
V gene: TRBV4-2

CDR3 protein: CAIRDPFSGRPQYF
V gene: TRBV10-3

CDR3 protein: CATSYGGGETEAFF
V gene: TRBV6-6

CDR3 protein: CASSSLSGQPQHF
V gene: TRBV28

CDR3 protein: CASSSPSTSGANVLTF
V gene: TRBV28

CDR3 protein: CASSSSSYNEQFF
V gene: TRBV7-3

CDR3 protein: CASSLEGNPGTETQYF
V gene: TRBV27

CDR3 protein: CASSGAGLVQFF
V gene: TRBV6-5

CDR3 protein: CASSLSTGKNTGELFF
V gene: TRBV5-1

CDR3 protein: CASTQTGELFF
V gene: TRBV6-6

CDR3 protein: CASVRDRQETQYF
V gene: TRBV28

CDR3 protein: CASSLGLAGGIDTQYF
V gene: TRBV5-5

CDR3 protein: CASSLTGTTEAFF
V gene: TRBV27

CDR3 protein: CSVTDRASDTQYF
V gene: TRBV29-1

CDR3 protein: CASSISRTDTQYF
V gene: TRBV19

CDR3 protein: CASSERNRGRKGQPQHF
V gene: TRBV28

CDR3 protein: CASSLGGTAGYTF
V gene: TRBV5-6

CDR3 protein: CASSADRNTGELFF
V gene: TRBV2

CDR3 protein: CASRSGGIGNQPQHF
V gene: TRBV10-2

CDR3 protein: CASSLTGLGGNQPQHF
V gene: TRBV27

CDR3 protein: CASRILGQVNSPLHF
V gene: TRBV6-5

CDR3 protein: CASSPTGQLGNTEAFF
V gene: TRBV9

CDR3 protein: CASQQGTKEKLSF
V gene: TRBV5-1

CDR3 protein: CASSFNGDIGNSPLHF
V gene: TRBV5-1